This T cell receptor (beta chain) emerged from a study of beta chain features in type 1 diabetes. Overall study results and limits: A definitive answer on HLA type influencing TCRB rearrangement was not reached here.

A few counts support this clone. Its matching antigen is unknown. Germline V lookup: CDR1 SGHNT, CDR2 YYREEE (reference sequence). V gave up 5 bases and J gave up 2 bases; unmatched junction bases: 4. This CDR3 contains 15 residues. The authors reverse transcribed all of the isolated RNA, so sequencing captured expressed TCRB transcripts. Produced via immunoSEQ multiplex PCR; TCRdb's table is partial and in-frame only. The sample shows around 99,000 clones, about two fifths of them seen only once. The receptor's source is a woman under 30 in good health. The sequenced material came from stem cell memory CD4+ T cells from blood. V is TRBV5-4 and J is TRBJ2-7; 13 bases map to TRBD2. The CDR3 sequence: CASSHGLAGAYEQYF. The CDR3 bases are TGTGCCAGCAGTCACGGACTAGCGGGGGCCTACGAGCAGTACTTC.